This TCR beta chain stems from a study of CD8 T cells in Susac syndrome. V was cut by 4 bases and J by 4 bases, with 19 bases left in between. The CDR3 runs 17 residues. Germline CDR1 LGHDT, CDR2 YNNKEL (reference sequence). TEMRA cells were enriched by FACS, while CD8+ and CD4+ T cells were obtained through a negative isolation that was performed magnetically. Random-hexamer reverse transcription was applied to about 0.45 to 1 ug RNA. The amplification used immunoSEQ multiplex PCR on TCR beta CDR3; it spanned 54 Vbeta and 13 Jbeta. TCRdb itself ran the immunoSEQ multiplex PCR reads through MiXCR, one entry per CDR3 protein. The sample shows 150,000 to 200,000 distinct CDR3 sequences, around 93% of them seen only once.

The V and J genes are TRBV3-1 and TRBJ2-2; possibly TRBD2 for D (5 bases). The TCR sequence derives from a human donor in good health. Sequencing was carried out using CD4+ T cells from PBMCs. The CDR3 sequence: CASSRHSTGFGTGELFF. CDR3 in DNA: TGTGCCAGCAGCCGACATTCAACGGGATTTGGCACCGGGGAGCTGTTTTTT.